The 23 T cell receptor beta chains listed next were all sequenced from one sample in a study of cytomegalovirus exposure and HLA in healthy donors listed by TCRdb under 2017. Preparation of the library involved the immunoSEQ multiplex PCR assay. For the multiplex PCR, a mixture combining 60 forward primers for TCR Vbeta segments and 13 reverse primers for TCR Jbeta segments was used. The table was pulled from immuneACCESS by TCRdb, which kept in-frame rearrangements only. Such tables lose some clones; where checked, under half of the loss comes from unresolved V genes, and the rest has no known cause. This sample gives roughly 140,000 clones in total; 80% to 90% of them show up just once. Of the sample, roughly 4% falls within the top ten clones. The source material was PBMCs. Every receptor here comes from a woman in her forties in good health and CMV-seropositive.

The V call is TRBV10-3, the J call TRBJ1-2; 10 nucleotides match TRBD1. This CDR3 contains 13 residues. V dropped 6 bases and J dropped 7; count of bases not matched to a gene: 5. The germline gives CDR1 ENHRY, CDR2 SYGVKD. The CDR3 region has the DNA TGTGCCATCAGGGCCGGGACAGGGGTTGGCTACACCTTC. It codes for CAIRAGTGVGYTF.

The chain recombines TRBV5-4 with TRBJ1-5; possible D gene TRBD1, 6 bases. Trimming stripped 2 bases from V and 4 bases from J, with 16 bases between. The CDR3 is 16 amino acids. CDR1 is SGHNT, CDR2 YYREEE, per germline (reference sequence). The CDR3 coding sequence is TGTGCCAGCAGCTTTGGGGGGGGCGCTTCTAATCAGCCCCAGCATTTT. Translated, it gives CASSFGGGASNQPQHF. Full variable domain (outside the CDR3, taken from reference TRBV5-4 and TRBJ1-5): ETGVTQSPTHLIKTRGQQVTLRCSSQSGHNTVSWYQQALGQGPQFIFQYYREEENGRGNFPPRFSGLQFPNYSSELNVNALELDDSALYLCASSFGGGASNQPQHFGDGTRLSIL.

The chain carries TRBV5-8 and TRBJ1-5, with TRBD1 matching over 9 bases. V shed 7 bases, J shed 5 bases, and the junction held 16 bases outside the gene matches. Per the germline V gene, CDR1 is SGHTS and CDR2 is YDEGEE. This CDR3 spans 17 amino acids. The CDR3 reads CASGIFAGTGYHQPQHF. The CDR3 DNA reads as TGTGCCAGCGGCATCTTCGCCGGGACAGGGTACCATCAGCCCCAGCATTTT.

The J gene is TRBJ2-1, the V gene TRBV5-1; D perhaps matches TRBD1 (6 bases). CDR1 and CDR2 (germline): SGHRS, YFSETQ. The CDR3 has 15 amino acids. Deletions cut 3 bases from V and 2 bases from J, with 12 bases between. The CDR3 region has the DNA TGCGCCAGCAGCTCGGGACAATCAGCCTACAATGAGCAGTTCTTC. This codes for CASSSGQSAYNEQFF.

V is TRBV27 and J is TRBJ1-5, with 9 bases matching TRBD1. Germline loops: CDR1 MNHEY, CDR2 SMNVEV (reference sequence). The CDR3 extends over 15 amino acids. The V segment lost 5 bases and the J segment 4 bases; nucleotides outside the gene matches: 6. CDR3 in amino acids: CASSPLDRGNQPQHF. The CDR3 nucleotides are TGTGCCAGCAGTCCCCTGGACAGGGGTAATCAGCCCCAGCATTTT.

The CDR3: CASSEGQGYQETQYF. The CDR3 DNA reads TGCGCCAGCAGCGAGGGACAGGGGTACCAAGAGACCCAGTACTTC. The chain joins TRBV5-1 to TRBJ2-5, with 10 bases identical to TRBD1. The CDR3 runs 15 residues. V trimming: 4 bases; J trimming: 0 bases; junction bases outside the gene matches: 3. The germline gives CDR1 SGHRS, CDR2 YFSETQ.

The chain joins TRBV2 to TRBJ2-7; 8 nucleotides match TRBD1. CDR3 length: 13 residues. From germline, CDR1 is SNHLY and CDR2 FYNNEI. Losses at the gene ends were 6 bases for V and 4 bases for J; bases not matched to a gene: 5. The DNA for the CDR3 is TGTGCCAGCAGCGGGACAGGCAAATACGAGCAGTACTTC. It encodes CASSGTGKYEQYF. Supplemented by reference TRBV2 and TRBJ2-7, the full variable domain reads EPEVTQTPSHQVTQMGQEVILRCVPISNHLYFYWYRQILGQKVEFLVSFYNNEISEKSEIFDDQFSVERPDGSNFTLKIRSTKLEDSAMYFCASSGTGKYEQYFGPGTRLTVT.

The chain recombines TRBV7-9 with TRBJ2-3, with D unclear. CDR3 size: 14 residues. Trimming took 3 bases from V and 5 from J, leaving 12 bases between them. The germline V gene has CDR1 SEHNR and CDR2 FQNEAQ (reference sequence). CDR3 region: CASSFDFEVDTQYF. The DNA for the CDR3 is TGTGCCAGCAGCTTCGACTTTGAGGTAGATACGCAGTATTTT.

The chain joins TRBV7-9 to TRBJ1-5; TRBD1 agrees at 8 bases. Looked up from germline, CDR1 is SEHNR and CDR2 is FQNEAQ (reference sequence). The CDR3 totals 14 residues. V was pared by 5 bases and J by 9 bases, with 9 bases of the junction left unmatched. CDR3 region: CASSLGGQGPPQHF. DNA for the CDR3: TGTGCCAGCAGCCTCGGCGGACAGGGTCCGCCCCAGCATTTT. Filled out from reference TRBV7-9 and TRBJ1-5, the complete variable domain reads DTGVSQNPRHKITKRGQNVTFRCDPISEHNRLYWYRQTLGQGPEFLTYFQNEAQLEKSRLLSDRFSAERPKGSFSTLEIQRTEQGDSAMYLCASSLGGQGPPQHFGDGTRLSIL.

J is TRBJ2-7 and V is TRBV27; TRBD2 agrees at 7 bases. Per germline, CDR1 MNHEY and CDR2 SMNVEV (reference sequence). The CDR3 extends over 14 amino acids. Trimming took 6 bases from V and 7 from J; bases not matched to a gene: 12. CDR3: CASSRRTRPREQYF. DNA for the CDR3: TGTGCCAGCAGCCGAAGGACTAGACCGAGAGAGCAGTACTTC.

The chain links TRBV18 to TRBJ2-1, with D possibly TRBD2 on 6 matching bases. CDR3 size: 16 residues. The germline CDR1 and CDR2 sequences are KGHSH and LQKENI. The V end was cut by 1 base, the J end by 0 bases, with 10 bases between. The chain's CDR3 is CASSPREASSYNEQFF. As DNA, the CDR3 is TGTGCCAGCTCACCACGGGAGGCGAGCTCCTACAATGAGCAGTTCTTC.

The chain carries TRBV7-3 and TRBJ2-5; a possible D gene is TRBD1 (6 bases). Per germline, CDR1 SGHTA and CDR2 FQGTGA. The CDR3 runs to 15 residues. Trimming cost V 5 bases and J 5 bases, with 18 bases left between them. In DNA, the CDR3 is TGTGCCAGCAGCGAGCAAGGGGGAATCCGGGAGACCCAGTACTTC. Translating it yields CASSEQGGIRETQYF.

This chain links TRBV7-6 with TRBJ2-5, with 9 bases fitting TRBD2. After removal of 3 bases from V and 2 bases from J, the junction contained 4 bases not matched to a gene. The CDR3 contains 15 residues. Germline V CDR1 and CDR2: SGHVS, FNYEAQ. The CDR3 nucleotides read TGTGCCAGCAGCTTGACTAGCGGACAACAAGAGACCCAGTACTTC. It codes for CASSLTSGQQETQYF.

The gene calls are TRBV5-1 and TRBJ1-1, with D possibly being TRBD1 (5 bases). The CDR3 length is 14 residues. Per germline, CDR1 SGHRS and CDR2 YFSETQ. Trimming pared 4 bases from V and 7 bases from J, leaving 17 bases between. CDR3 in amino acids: CASSASPGMGEAFF. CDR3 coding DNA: TGCGCCAGCAGCGCTTCCCCAGGGATGGGTGAAGCTTTCTTT.

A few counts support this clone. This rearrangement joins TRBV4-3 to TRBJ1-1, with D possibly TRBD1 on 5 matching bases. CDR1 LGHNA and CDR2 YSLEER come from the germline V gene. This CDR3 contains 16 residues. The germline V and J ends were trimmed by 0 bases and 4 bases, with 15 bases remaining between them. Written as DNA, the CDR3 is TGCGCCAGCAGCCAAGATCTGCCAGGGAGGGTCACTGAAGCTTTCTTT. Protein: CASSQDLPGRVTEAFF.

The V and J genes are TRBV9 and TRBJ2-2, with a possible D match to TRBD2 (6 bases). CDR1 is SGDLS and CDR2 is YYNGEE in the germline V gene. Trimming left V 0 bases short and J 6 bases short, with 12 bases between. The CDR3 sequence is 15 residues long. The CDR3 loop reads CASSVAGGLAGELFF. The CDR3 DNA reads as TGTGCCAGCAGCGTAGCCGGAGGGCTCGCCGGGGAGCTGTTTTTT.

The CDR3 is CSVGQDRYEQYF. The CDR3 nucleotides read TGCAGCGTGGGACAGGATCGCTACGAGCAGTACTTC. The chain has TRBV29-1 and TRBJ2-5, with 8 nucleotides matching TRBD1. The DNA matches TRBJ2-7 better at its end, which makes the J call doubtful. Germline assignment: CDR1 SQVTM and CDR2 ANQGSEA. This CDR3 region has 12 residues.

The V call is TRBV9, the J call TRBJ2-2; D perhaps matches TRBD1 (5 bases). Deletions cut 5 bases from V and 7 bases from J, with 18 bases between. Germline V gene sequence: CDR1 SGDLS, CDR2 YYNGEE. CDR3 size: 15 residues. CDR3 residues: CASSERTGINGELFF. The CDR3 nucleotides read TGTGCCAGCAGTGAAAGAACAGGAATCAACGGGGAGCTGTTTTTT.

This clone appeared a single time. The CDR3 DNA reads as TGTGCCAGCAGTTTATCGGCGGGGGATTCGGCGGGAGTAAGCTACGAGCAGTACTTC. Translating it yields CASSLSAGDSAGVSYEQYF. The chain is built from TRBV27 and TRBJ2-7, with TRBD2 identical over 7 bases. Per germline, CDR1 MNHEY and CDR2 SMNVEV (reference sequence). The CDR3 runs 19 residues. The trim removed 0 bases at V and 3 bases at J, leaving 17 bases unmatched.

CDR3 residues: CASRHPTGYNSPLHF. CDR3 sequence (DNA): TGTGCCAGCAGACATCCGACAGGCTATAATTCACCCCTCCACTTT. The chain carries TRBV6-5 and TRBJ1-6; D perhaps matches TRBD1 (6 bases). Germline V gene data show CDR1 as MNHEY and CDR2 as SVGAGI. CDR3 length equals 15 residues. Trimming stripped 6 bases from V and 3 bases from J, with 12 bases between.

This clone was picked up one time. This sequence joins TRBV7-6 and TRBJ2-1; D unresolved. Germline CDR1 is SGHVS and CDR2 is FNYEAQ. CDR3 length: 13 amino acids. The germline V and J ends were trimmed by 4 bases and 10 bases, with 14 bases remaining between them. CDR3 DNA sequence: TGTGCCAGCAGCTCGTATACGAGGTGGGAGCAGTTCTTC. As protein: CASSSYTRWEQFF.

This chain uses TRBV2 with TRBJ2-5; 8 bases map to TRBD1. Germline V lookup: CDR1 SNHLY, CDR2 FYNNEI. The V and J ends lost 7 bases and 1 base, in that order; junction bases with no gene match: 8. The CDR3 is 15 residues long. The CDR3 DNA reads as TGTGCCAGCACCACAGGTCAGGGGGCCCAAGAGACCCAGTACTTC. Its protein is CASTTGQGAQETQYF. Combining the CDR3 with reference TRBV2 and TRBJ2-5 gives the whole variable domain EPEVTQTPSHQVTQMGQEVILRCVPISNHLYFYWYRQILGQKVEFLVSFYNNEISEKSEIFDDQFSVERPDGSNFTLKIRSTKLEDSAMYFCASTTGQGAQETQYFGPGTRLLVL.

CDR3 DNA sequence: TGTGCCAGCAGTTACTCGAGGTCGGGCACTGAAGCTTTCTTT. Amino acids: CASSYSRSGTEAFF. The chain links TRBV6-5 to TRBJ1-1; the D is unclear. CDR3 length: 14 residues. Trimming took 0 bases from V and 4 from J, leaving 9 bases between them. Germline V gene sequence: CDR1 MNHEY, CDR2 SVGAGI.